This T cell receptor (beta chain) was recorded in a study of blood T cell repertoires in COVID-19. At the level of the study: Material from acute and convalescent COVID-19 was sourced from the United States, Italy and Spain. The analysed material was cDNA or gDNA that came from T cells, B-cell-depleted T cells, or PBMCs.

This CDR3 comprises 11 residues. Germline loops: CDR1 DFQATT, CDR2 SNEGSKA (reference sequence). Trimming took 3 bases from V and 10 from J, leaving 12 bases between them. Patients from Seattle were sampled longitudinally, starting during active infection. The table came from immunoSEQ multiplex PCR; TCRdb's copy has only in-frame clones and leaves some out. The sample carries roughly 190,000 clones, about nine tenths recorded once. Sample: peripheral blood. The rearrangement links TRBV20-1 to TRBJ1-2, with D possibly TRBD1 on 5 matching bases. The receptor's source is an older woman with COVID-19, enrolled during active disease. The CDR3 is CSARGGSYYTF. The CDR3 DNA is TGCAGTGCTAGGGGGGGGTCCTACTACACCTTC.